Listed below are T cell receptor beta chains from one sample, sequenced in a study of shared clonotypes between healthy human individuals. Method: immunoSEQ multiplex PCR; TCRdb's copy keeps in-frame clones and lacks some. Among 2.3 million or so clones, about 92% were seen once, and the ten largest hold about 0.39%. Sequencing was carried out using naive CD4+ T cells from PBMCs. The receptor source for this set is a young man in good health. Some clones in this sample may be carry-over from other donors' samples. Each CDR3 is given with its conserved first and last residue. D genes are given only for firm matches. Some rows mark clone size as missing; the rest say once, few, many or name a class of expanded clone.

abundance | d_gene | j_gene | v_gene | CDR3nt | CDR3aa
. | . | TRBJ1-1 | TRBV28 | TGTGCCAGCAGTTTACTTGTATTGAACACTGAAGCTTTCTTT | CASSLLVLNTEAFF
. | TRBD2 | TRBJ2-1 | TRBV11-1 | TGTGCCAGCAGCTTCGGGATAGCGGGAGGCCCCCGCTCCTACAATGAGCAGTTCTTC | CASSFGIAGGPRSYNEQFF
. | . | TRBJ2-7 | TRBV27 | TGTGCCAGCAGTTTAAAGCCAGTATCCTACGAGCAGTACTTC | CASSLKPVSYEQYF
. | . | TRBJ2-5 | TRBV7-9 | TGTGCCAGCAGCAGCACACTGAGGGGGGAGACCCAGTACTTC | CASSSTLRGETQYF
. | . | TRBJ2-7 | TRBV29-1 | TGCAGCGTAAATATACAGGGCTCCCACGAGCAGTACTTC | CSVNIQGSHEQYF
. | . | TRBJ2-5 | TRBV6-1 | TGTGCCAGCAGACAAACGGGTGGGGTGGAAGAGACCCAGTACTTC | CASRQTGGVEETQYF
. | . | TRBJ2-5 | TRBV10-3 | TGTGCCATCAGTGACAGTGTCTATCAGGAGACCCAGTACTTC | CAISDSVYQETQYF
. | . | TRBJ2-1 | TRBV21-1 | TGTGCCAGCAGCAAATTCTCCGGGCCCCGAGGTCCCTACAATGAGCAGTTCTTC | CASSKFSGPRGPYNEQFF
. | TRBD1 | TRBJ2-1 | TRBV4-2 | TGTGCCAGCAGCCAAGTTACAGGGGGGTCCTACAATGAGCAGTTCTTC | CASSQVTGGSYNEQFF
. | TRBD1 | TRBJ1-1 | TRBV5-4 | TGTGCCAGCAGCGACCGGACAGGGAAAGCTTTCTTT | CASSDRTGKAFF
few | . | TRBJ1-2 | TRBV28 | TGTGCCAGCAGACAAGCGGGCGGCTACACCTTC | CASRQAGGYTF
once | TRBD1 | TRBJ1-5 | TRBV7-9 | TGTGCCAGCAGCATGGGACAGGTCCCTTATCAGCCCCAGCATTTT | CASSMGQVPYQPQHF
. | . | TRBJ2-2 | TRBV4-3 | TGCGCCAGCAGCCAAGATCTCACTTTCGGGTTATTGTTGTTTTTT | CASSQDLTFGLLLFF
. | . | TRBJ2-7 | TRBV11-2 | TGTGCCAGCAGCTTAAGGCAGGCAGTTAATATAGTATACGAGCAGTACTTC | CASSLRQAVNIVYEQYF
once | TRBD1 | TRBJ1-2 | TRBV5-1 | TGCGCCAGCAGCTTCCAGGGGGCCGGGGGCTACACCTTC | CASSFQGAGGYTF
. | . | TRBJ2-1 | TRBV7-3 | TGTGCCAGCAGCTTAACGTCAGATTACAATGAGCAGTTCTTC | CASSLTSDYNEQFF
. | . | TRBJ2-5 | TRBV7-2 | TGTGCCAGTCGGAAGGGGGAGGGGGCTTGGGAGACCCAGTACTTC | CASRKGEGAWETQYF